The rows below give T cell receptor beta chains drawn from one sample of a study of T cells in Graves' hyperthyroidism and ophthalmopathy. TCRdb itself ran the multiplex PCR reads through MiXCR, one entry per CDR3 protein. Of approximately 600,000 distinct CDR3 sequences detected, roughly 14% appear once; the ten largest clones hold 4% to 5.5%. Sequencing was performed on blood. The source of these receptors is a woman aged 40 to 50 with Graves' ophthalmopathy. CDR3s include the opening cysteine and the closing phenylalanine or tryptophan. The D gene is left open where the match is weak. The size entry is marked missing in some rows and otherwise reads once, few, many or a size class.

J gene: TRBJ2-7; V gene: TRBV6-1; clone size: few; D gene: TRBD2; CDR3 protein: CASGLAGFSYEQYF; CDR3 DNA: TGTGCCAGCGGTCTAGCGGGCTTTTCGTACGAGCAGTACTTC
J gene: TRBJ1-5; V gene: TRBV11-1; clone size: many; D gene: NA; CDR3 protein: CASSRPRLRGNQPQHF; CDR3 DNA: TGTGCCAGCAGCCGACCAAGGTTACGAGGCAATCAGCCCCAGCATTTT
J gene: TRBJ2-7; V gene: TRBV28; clone size: many; D gene: NA; CDR3 protein: CASSRRVPSYEQYF; CDR3 DNA: TGTGCCAGCAGCCGCCGGGTCCCCTCCTACGAGCAGTACTTC
J gene: TRBJ1-1; V gene: TRBV6-2/TRBV6-3; clone size: many; D gene: TRBD1; CDR3 protein: CASSLGTGASPCF; CDR3 DNA: TGTGCCAGCAGTCTTGGGACAGGGGCCTCCCCCTGCTTT
J gene: TRBJ2-7; V gene: TRBV20-1; clone size: few; D gene: NA; CDR3 protein: CSARGGSTTLYEQYF; CDR3 DNA: TGCAGTGCTAGAGGTGGGTCGACTACCCTCTACGAGCAGTACTTC
J gene: TRBJ1-1; V gene: TRBV6-5; clone size: many; D gene: NA; CDR3 protein: CASSYRAVAVNTEAFF; CDR3 DNA: TGTGCCAGCAGTTATAGAGCAGTCGCGGTGAACACTGAAGCTTTCTTT
J gene: TRBJ2-7; V gene: TRBV12-3/TRBV12-4; clone size: many; D gene: NA; CDR3 protein: CASSLGGYSYEQYF; CDR3 DNA: TGTGCCAGCAGTTTGGGCGGGTACTCCTACGAGCAGTACTTC
J gene: TRBJ1-2; V gene: TRBV19; clone size: NA; D gene: TRBD1; CDR3 protein: CASSDRGDPSNYGYTF; CDR3 DNA: TGTGCCAGTAGCGACAGGGGCGACCCCTCCAACTATGGCTACACCTTC
J gene: TRBJ2-7; V gene: TRBV10-3; clone size: many; D gene: NA; CDR3 protein: CAISDARDRAGEQYF; CDR3 DNA: TGTGCCATCAGTGACGCCCGGGACCGGGCAGGCGAGCAGTACTTC
J gene: TRBJ2-7; V gene: TRBV18; clone size: few; D gene: NA; CDR3 protein: CASSPESSVKQYF; CDR3 DNA: TGTGCCAGCTCACCAGAGTCTAGTGTGAAGCAGTACTTC
J gene: TRBJ2-7; V gene: TRBV7-2; clone size: many; D gene: TRBD1; CDR3 protein: CASSLYRGDYEQYF; CDR3 DNA: TGTGCCAGCAGCTTATACAGGGGTGATTACGAGCAGTACTTC
J gene: TRBJ1-1; V gene: TRBV9; clone size: few; D gene: NA; CDR3 protein: CASSVGGGLNTEAFF; CDR3 DNA: TGTGCCAGCAGCGTAGGTGGGGGTTTGAACACTGAAGCTTTCTTT
J gene: TRBJ2-7; V gene: TRBV20-1; clone size: NA; D gene: NA; CDR3 protein: CSAPAGSYEQYF; CDR3 DNA: TGCAGTGCCCCAGCAGGGTCCTACGAGCAGTACTTC
J gene: TRBJ1-5; V gene: TRBV6-5; clone size: many; D gene: NA; CDR3 protein: CASSNDGLNQPQHF; CDR3 DNA: TGTGCCAGCAGTAACGACGGACTCAATCAGCCCCAGCATTTT
J gene: TRBJ1-5; V gene: TRBV6-1; clone size: NA; D gene: TRBD1; CDR3 protein: CASSKTGESNQPQHF; CDR3 DNA: TGTGCCAGCAGTAAGACAGGGGAGAGCAATCAGCCCCAGCATTTT
J gene: TRBJ1-5; V gene: TRBV20-1; clone size: many; D gene: NA; CDR3 protein: CSARVGRDYQPQHF; CDR3 DNA: TGCAGTGCTAGGGTAGGCAGGGACTATCAGCCCCAGCATTTT
J gene: TRBJ2-7; V gene: TRBV6-5; clone size: many; D gene: TRBD2; CDR3 protein: CVSSYDDGGMYEQYF; CDR3 DNA: TGTGTCAGCAGTTATGACGACGGGGGGATGTACGAGCAGTACTTC
J gene: TRBJ2-3; V gene: TRBV12-3/TRBV12-4; clone size: few; D gene: NA; CDR3 protein: CASSLASLTDTQYF; CDR3 DNA: TGTGCCAGCAGTTTAGCGTCTCTCACAGATACGCAGTATTTT
J gene: TRBJ1-2; V gene: TRBV24-1; clone size: many; D gene: TRBD1; CDR3 protein: CATSGQGAYGYTF; CDR3 DNA: TGTGCCACCAGTGGTCAGGGGGCCTATGGCTACACCTTC
J gene: TRBJ2-5; V gene: TRBV28; clone size: many; D gene: NA; CDR3 protein: CASSQQGGLLKTQYF; CDR3 DNA: TGTGCCAGCAGTCAACAGGGAGGACTTCTAAAGACCCAGTACTTC
J gene: TRBJ1-2; V gene: TRBV7-9; clone size: few; D gene: NA; CDR3 protein: CASSRAGHANYGYTF; CDR3 DNA: TGTGCCAGCAGCCGTGCGGGACACGCTAACTATGGCTACACCTTC
J gene: TRBJ2-5; V gene: TRBV20-1; clone size: few; D gene: NA; CDR3 protein: CSAPGRGGETQYF; CDR3 DNA: TGCAGTGCTCCCGGGCGGGGCGGGGAGACCCAGTACTTC
J gene: TRBJ1-1; V gene: TRBV7-9; clone size: many; D gene: NA; CDR3 protein: CASSPMGPQIEAFF; CDR3 DNA: TGTGCCAGCAGCCCCATGGGGCCTCAGATTGAAGCTTTCTTT
J gene: TRBJ2-7; V gene: TRBV7-6; clone size: few; D gene: TRBD1; CDR3 protein: CASSWGQEAEQYF; CDR3 DNA: TGTGCCAGCAGCTGGGGACAGGAGGCAGAGCAGTACTTC
J gene: TRBJ1-1; V gene: TRBV20-1; clone size: NA; D gene: TRBD1; CDR3 protein: CSARSHGTGYHQNTEAFF; CDR3 DNA: TGCAGTGCTAGATCACACGGGACAGGGTATCACCAGAACACTGAAGCTTTCTTT
J gene: TRBJ2-7; V gene: TRBV10-3; clone size: NA; D gene: NA; CDR3 protein: CAISAGRGPYEQYF; CDR3 DNA: TGTGCCATCAGTGCGGGAAGGGGTCCCTACGAGCAGTACTTC
J gene: TRBJ2-6; V gene: TRBV11-1; clone size: few; D gene: TRBD1; CDR3 protein: CASSSTGPGANVLTF; CDR3 DNA: TGTGCCAGCAGCTCGACAGGGCCTGGGGCCAACGTCCTGACTTTC
J gene: TRBJ1-1; V gene: TRBV29-1; clone size: NA; D gene: NA; CDR3 protein: CSVRGSRTRAEAFF; CDR3 DNA: TGCAGCGTGAGGGGGAGCAGAACCCGAGCTGAAGCTTTCTTT
J gene: TRBJ1-1; V gene: TRBV20-1; clone size: many; D gene: NA; CDR3 protein: CSAPSDTMNTEAFF; CDR3 DNA: TGCAGTGCCCCCTCGGACACCATGAACACTGAAGCTTTCTTT
J gene: TRBJ1-1; V gene: TRBV12-3/TRBV12-4; clone size: NA; D gene: TRBD1; CDR3 protein: CASRIGQATHTEAFF; CDR3 DNA: TGTGCCAGCAGAATAGGACAGGCGACGCACACTGAAGCTTTCTTT
J gene: TRBJ2-7; V gene: TRBV6-2/TRBV6-3; clone size: many; D gene: NA; CDR3 protein: CASSYRGTTYEQYF; CDR3 DNA: TGTGCCAGCAGTTACAGGGGGACTACCTACGAGCAGTACTTC
J gene: TRBJ2-5; V gene: TRBV20-1; clone size: NA; D gene: TRBD2; CDR3 protein: CSARNPGLAGVEETQYF; CDR3 DNA: TGCAGTGCTAGAAATCCGGGACTAGCGGGAGTTGAAGAGACCCAGTACTTC
J gene: TRBJ1-2; V gene: TRBV20-1; clone size: NA; D gene: NA; CDR3 protein: CSASGGRVINYGYTF; CDR3 DNA: TGCAGTGCTAGCGGGGGCCGAGTGATTAACTATGGCTACACCTTC
J gene: TRBJ2-5; V gene: TRBV28; clone size: many; D gene: TRBD2; CDR3 protein: CASSLYPGLAGDQETQYF; CDR3 DNA: TGTGCCAGCAGTTTATACCCGGGACTAGCGGGAGACCAAGAGACCCAGTACTTC
J gene: TRBJ2-7; V gene: TRBV2; clone size: few; D gene: TRBD2; CDR3 protein: CAGGLADYEQYF; CDR3 DNA: TGTGCCGGGGGACTAGCGGATTACGAGCAGTACTTC
J gene: TRBJ2-6; V gene: TRBV29-1; clone size: NA; D gene: NA; CDR3 protein: CSVAQGAGANVLTF; CDR3 DNA: TGCAGCGTTGCCCAGGGTGCTGGGGCCAACGTCCTGACTTTC
J gene: TRBJ2-4; V gene: TRBV28; clone size: many; D gene: TRBD2; CDR3 protein: CASSLPLAGAKNIQYF; CDR3 DNA: TGTGCCAGCAGTTTACCACTAGCGGGAGCCAAAAACATTCAGTACTTC
J gene: TRBJ2-1; V gene: TRBV20-1; clone size: many; D gene: TRBD2; CDR3 protein: CSARTYGGGVNNEQFF; CDR3 DNA: TGCAGTGCTAGGACCTATGGGGGAGGGGTTAACAATGAGCAGTTCTTC
J gene: TRBJ2-5; V gene: TRBV28; clone size: NA; D gene: NA; CDR3 protein: CASSPPDSGRDVQYF; CDR3 DNA: TGTGCCAGCTCACCACCGGACAGTGGACGGGATGTCCAGTACTTC
J gene: TRBJ2-2; V gene: TRBV7-8; clone size: NA; D gene: NA; CDR3 protein: CASSSHPFRGPPAGELFF; CDR3 DNA: TGTGCCAGCAGCTCCCACCCTTTTAGGGGACCCCCGGCCGGGGAGCTGTTTTTT
J gene: TRBJ2-7; V gene: TRBV6-5; clone size: many; D gene: TRBD1; CDR3 protein: CASSLTGSESYEQYF; CDR3 DNA: TGTGCCAGCAGCCTGACAGGGAGCGAATCCTACGAGCAGTACTTC
J gene: TRBJ1-1; V gene: TRBV3-1; clone size: NA; D gene: TRBD1; CDR3 protein: CASSPETGSTEAFF; CDR3 DNA: TGTGCCAGCAGCCCAGAGACAGGGAGTACTGAAGCTTTCTTT
J gene: TRBJ1-1; V gene: TRBV7-9; clone size: few; D gene: NA; CDR3 protein: CAGGSLEGLNTEAFF; CDR3 DNA: TGTGCCGGCGGGTCGTTGGAGGGTTTGAACACTGAAGCTTTCTTT
J gene: TRBJ2-2; V gene: TRBV10-3; clone size: NA; D gene: NA; CDR3 protein: CAISGEADTGELFF; CDR3 DNA: TGTGCCATCAGTGGGGAGGCAGACACCGGGGAGCTGTTTTTT
J gene: TRBJ2-5; V gene: TRBV2; clone size: NA; D gene: NA; CDR3 protein: CASRVRDLQETQYF; CDR3 DNA: TGTGCCAGCAGAGTCAGAGACCTCCAAGAGACCCAGTACTTC
J gene: TRBJ2-2; V gene: TRBV27; clone size: few; D gene: NA; CDR3 protein: CASSLGFRHTGELFF; CDR3 DNA: TGTGCCAGCAGTTTAGGTTTCAGGCACACCGGGGAGCTGTTTTTT
J gene: TRBJ2-5; V gene: TRBV5-1; clone size: many; D gene: NA; CDR3 protein: CASSRETHTQETQYF; CDR3 DNA: TGCGCCAGCAGCAGAGAAACCCACACACAAGAGACCCAGTACTTC
J gene: TRBJ2-7; V gene: TRBV6-5; clone size: many; D gene: NA; CDR3 protein: CASSYRASGGTYEQYF; CDR3 DNA: TGTGCCAGCAGTTACCGGGCCTCCGGGGGTACCTACGAGCAGTACTTC
J gene: TRBJ1-2; V gene: TRBV20-1; clone size: NA; D gene: NA; CDR3 protein: CSARSNGLNYGYTF; CDR3 DNA: TGCAGTGCTAGATCCAACGGGCTTAACTATGGCTACACCTTC